These 27 T cell receptor beta chains share one sample of origin, sequenced in a study of blood T cells in healthy people across ages. Primed by a sample-barcoded 5' primer and a J-beta primer mix, a second PCR proceeded for about 7 to 11 cycles. TCRdb re-called the 5' RACE reads through MiXCR, storing one row per CDR3 protein. The repertoire consists of around 650,000 distinct CDR3 sequences, with approximately 31% occurring once and the leading ten covering approximately 15%. Material for sequencing was blood. All receptors come from an elderly woman in good health.

This clonotype was found many times. The chain uses TRBV14 and TRBJ2-5; 9 nucleotides align to TRBD2. Germline CDR1 and CDR2: SGHDN and FVKESK. This CDR3 contains 15 residues. J lost 1 base, V lost 4 bases, and 4 bases had no gene match. The CDR3 loop reads CASSRSGGPQETQYF. The DNA for the CDR3 is TGTGCCAGCAGCCGTAGCGGGGGCCCCCAAGAGACCCAGTACTTC.

The CDR3 bases are TGTGCCAGCAGTTACTCGTTCTTCCCCGGGGCTACGCAGTATTTT. This gives the protein CASSYSFFPGATQYF. The genes are TRBV6-5 and TRBJ2-3, with D perhaps being TRBD1 or TRBD2 (5 bases each). The CDR3 extends over 15 amino acids. V was trimmed by 0 bases and J by 8 bases, leaving 15 bases between them. The germline V gene has CDR1 MNHEY and CDR2 SVGAGI.

Comment on this clonotype: Given the absence of the conserved phenylalanine or tryptophan at the CDR3 end, a read error is likely. No DNA is shown, since the ends of the CDR3 on it are uncertain; the CDR3 is the one TCRdb lists. The rearrangement joins TRBV28 to TRBJ2-7; the table gives TRBD1 as D, unverified against the DNA. The CDR3 length is 12 residues, termini included. The germline CDR1 and CDR2 sequences are MDHEN and SYDVKM. The CDR3 sequence: CASSLFGVPRTI.

The chain carries TRBV20-1 and TRBJ2-7; tentative D call: TRBD2 (5 bases). Trimming took off 6 bases at V and 0 bases at J, with 12 bases between the two ends. Germline-derived CDR1 and CDR2 are DFQATT and SNEGSKA (reference sequence). The CDR3 totals 13 residues. CDR3 nucleotide sequence: TGCAGTGCCGACCCGGGGAGCTCCTACGAGCAGTACTTC. Protein sequence: CSADPGSSYEQYF.

The chain links TRBV15 to TRBJ1-3; TRBD1 agrees at 9 bases. The CDR3 contains 16 residues. V was pared by 3 bases and J by 9 bases, with 12 bases of the junction left unmatched. Germline V lookup: CDR1 LNHNV, CDR2 YYDKDF (reference sequence). The CDR3 region is CATSSSPGQGETTIYF. CDR3 in DNA: TGTGCCACCAGCAGTTCGCCGGGACAGGGAGAAACCACCATATATTTT.

In this sample, this clonotype turned up many times. This chain joins TRBV20-1 and TRBJ2-1; D ambiguous. The CDR3 sequence is 14 residues long. In germline, CDR1 is DFQATT, CDR2 SNEGSKA (reference sequence). The ends were cut back, 3 bases at V and 6 bases at J, with 15 bases in the middle. CDR3 sequence (DNA): TGCAGTGCTAGTGACTGGAACCGAGGCAATGAGCAGTTCTTC. It is translated as CSASDWNRGNEQFF.

This clonotype was detected ten times or more. V and J are TRBV5-1 and TRBJ2-5, with D tentatively TRBD1 (6 bases). Germline CDR1 is SGHRS and CDR2 is YFSETQ. V was cut by 4 bases and J by 4 bases, with 11 bases left in between. CDR3 length: 13 amino acids. CDR3 sequence (DNA): TGCGCCAGCAGCCTCGGGGACATAGAGACCCAGTACTTC. This codes for CASSLGDIETQYF.

A remark on this clonotype: A much larger clonotype is one base distant, so this may be a read error. The J gene is TRBJ2-7, the V gene TRBV20-1, with 7 bases lining up with TRBD1. The trim removed 3 bases at V and 6 bases at J, leaving 8 bases unmatched. The CDR3 runs to 13 residues. The germline gives CDR1 DFQATT, CDR2 SNEGSKA (reference sequence). The CDR3, as DNA: TGCAGTGCTAGGGACAGGCCAGGAAGCGAGCAGTACTTC. Its translation: CSARDRPGSEQYF.

There are many counts of this clonotype. The rearrangement joins TRBV6-2 or TRBV6-3 to TRBJ2-7; TRBD1 might be the D (5 bases). V lost 5 bases and J lost 5, with 16 bases in between. Germline V gene lookup returns CDR1 MNHEY and CDR2 SVGEGT. The CDR3 is 14 amino acids. CDR3 in amino acids: CASSLDSLRDEQYF. For the CDR3, the DNA is TGTGCCAGCAGTCTCGACAGCCTAAGGGACGAGCAGTACTTC.

V gene TRBV20-1 combines with J gene TRBJ2-3; 7 bases are a match to TRBD2. The CDR3 covers 15 residues. V lost 0 bases, J lost 2 bases, and 5 bases stayed unmatched. Germline-derived CDR1 and CDR2 are DFQATT and SNEGSKA (reference sequence). The CDR3 loop is CSAREASGYTDTQYF. DNA of the CDR3: TGCAGTGCTAGAGAGGCTAGCGGCTACACAGATACGCAGTATTTT.

Remarks on this clonotype: A much bigger clone sits one base away, suggesting this may be a read error. V and J are TRBV5-1 and TRBJ1-1, with 8 nucleotides matching TRBD1. V lost 3 bases, J lost 1 base, and 5 bases stayed unmatched. The CDR3 covers 15 residues. CDR1 is SGHRS, CDR2 YFSETQ, per germline. The CDR3 DNA reads as TGCGCCAGCAGCTGGTCTGGACAGGGGAACACTGAAGCTTTCTTT. Encoded protein: CASSWSGQGNTEAFF.

This clonotype was counted between two and nine times. The chain has TRBV11-2 and TRBJ1-3; D might be TRBD1 (5 bases). There are 15 residues in the CDR3. V was cut by 1 base and J by 2 bases, with 9 bases left in between. Germline V gene lookup returns CDR1 SGHAT and CDR2 FQNNGV. The CDR3: CASSLVQGTGNTIYF. The CDR3 DNA sequence: TGTGCCAGCAGCTTAGTCCAGGGCACTGGAAACACCATATATTTT.

The J gene is TRBJ1-2, the V gene TRBV12-3 or TRBV12-4; 8 bases are shared with TRBD1. The CDR3 is made up of 11 amino acids. J gave up 9 bases and V 4 bases, and 1 base lay outside the gene matches. The CDR3 loop reads CASSYRGSYTF. CDR3 nucleotides: TGTGCCAGCAGTTACAGGGGGAGCTACACCTTC.

This clonotype has just a few counts. A much larger clone is a single base away; this may be a read error. This chain links TRBV4-3 with TRBJ2-5; unclear D gene. Germline-derived CDR1 and CDR2 are LGHNA and YSLEER. Trimming removed 1 base from V and 5 bases from J, with 11 bases in between. This CDR3 has 14 amino acids. CDR3 residues: CASSQGVIVETQYF. The CDR3 DNA reads as TGCGCCAGCAGCCAAGGGGTGATAGTCGAGACCCAGTACTTC.

There are many counts of this clonotype. The chain recombines TRBV5-1 with TRBJ2-3; the D gene is possibly TRBD1 (5 bases). Germline values: CDR1 SGHRS, CDR2 YFSETQ. The germline V and J ends were trimmed by 0 bases and 10 bases, with 9 bases remaining between them. This CDR3 region has 12 residues. This chain's CDR3 is CASSLEGNSQYF. DNA of the CDR3: TGCGCCAGCAGCTTGGAGGGGAACTCGCAGTATTTT.

As regards this clonotype: At one boundary the junction diverges from the germline segment, which might be a read error. This chain joins TRBV28 and TRBJ1-2; D call uncertain. CDR3 length: 13 amino acids. Germline CDR1 MDHEN, CDR2 SYDVKM. CDR3 DNA sequence: TGTGCCAGCAGTTTAAACACTAACTATGGCCACACCTTC. Translated: CASSLNTNYGHTF.

The chain has TRBV5-6 and TRBJ1-1; 8 bases align to TRBD1. The CDR3 spans 14 residues. Trimming cost V 4 bases and J 7 bases; bases outside gene matches: 9. Germline CDR1 is SGHDT and CDR2 is YYEEEE. The CDR3 protein is CASSAGQGLGEAFF. The CDR3 nucleotides read TGTGCCAGCAGCGCCGGACAGGGCTTGGGTGAAGCTTTCTTT.

This clonotype showed up just a few times. The J gene is TRBJ2-2, the V gene TRBV5-1, with 7 bases aligning to TRBD1. From germline, CDR1 is SGHRS and CDR2 YFSETQ. J was trimmed by 4 bases and V by 4 bases; bases with no gene match: 4. The CDR3 extends over 14 amino acids. This chain's CDR3 is CASSTGQVTGELFF. DNA for the CDR3: TGCGCCAGCAGCACTGGACAGGTCACCGGGGAGCTGTTTTTT. Looking up the rest from reference TRBV5-1 and TRBJ2-2 gives the full variable domain: KAGVTQTPRYLIKTRGQQVTLSCSPISGHRSVSWYQQTPGQGLQFLFEYFSETQRNKGNFPGRFSGRQFSNSRSEMNVSTLELGDSALYLCASSTGQVTGELFFGEGSRLTVL.

Concerning this clonotype: Given a much more abundant clone one base away, this may be a read error. The chain employs TRBV27 and TRBJ1-4, with a weak D call TRBD1 (6 bases). Germline loops: CDR1 MNHEY, CDR2 SMNVEV (reference sequence). This CDR3 contains 14 residues. The CDR3 coding sequence is TGTGCCAGCAGTTTTCAGGGGAGGAATGGAAAACTGTTTTTT. The encoded protein is CASSFQGRNGKLFF.

In this sample, this clonotype turned up many times. The V and J genes are TRBV6-5 and TRBJ2-3; D might be TRBD2 (6 bases). The germline V gene has CDR1 MNHEY and CDR2 SVGAGI. The CDR3 contains 13 residues. CDR3 in amino acids: CATRRGQYDTQYF. Here the CDR3 DNA reads TGTGCAACGCGGCGGGGTCAGTACGATACGCAGTATTTT.

This clonotype was picked up many times. V gene TRBV7-2 combines with J gene TRBJ2-5; TRBD2 agrees at 8 bases. Losses at the gene ends were 1 base for V and 4 bases for J; bases not matched to a gene: 8. Per the germline V gene, CDR1 is SGHTA and CDR2 is FQGNSA. This CDR3 spans 16 amino acids. Here the CDR3 DNA reads TGTGCCAGCAGCTTAGGGCGGGGGGCGCAGGCAGAGACCCAGTACTTC. The encoded protein is CASSLGRGAQAETQYF.

There are many counts of this clonotype. The chain is built from TRBV5-4 and TRBJ2-5; 8 nucleotides line up with TRBD2. From germline, CDR1 is SGHNT and CDR2 YYREEE (reference sequence). The CDR3 extends over 15 amino acids. V was pared by 1 base and J by 7 bases, with 9 bases of the junction left unmatched. The chain's CDR3 is CASSLPASGSGTQYF. For the CDR3, the DNA is TGTGCCAGCAGCTTGCCAGCTAGCGGGTCAGGGACCCAGTACTTC.

Ten or more counts support this clonotype. The chain uses TRBV6-2 or TRBV6-3 and TRBJ2-7, with D hard to call. Germline assignment: CDR1 MNHEY and CDR2 SVGEGT. The germline V and J ends were trimmed by 7 bases and 5 bases, with 12 bases remaining between them. The CDR3 runs to 12 residues. The CDR3 protein is CASTSALHEQYF. In DNA, the CDR3 is TGTGCCAGCACCTCGGCCCTCCACGAGCAGTACTTC.

Details on this clonotype: This clone may be a read error of a much larger clone one base away. J is TRBJ2-6 and V is TRBV7-2, with D hard to call. CDR3 size: 14 residues. The germline gives CDR1 SGHTA, CDR2 FQGNSA. Trimming took off 4 bases at V and 6 bases at J, with 10 bases between the two ends. The CDR3 here is CASSCPSLANVLTF. The CDR3 DNA reads as TGTGCCAGCAGCTGCCCCTCCCTGGCCAACGTCCTGACTTTC.

This clonotype was seen at least ten times. V and J are TRBV20-1 and TRBJ2-7; 9 bases are a match to TRBD1. The CDR3 has 15 residues. Germline trimming cut 5 bases from V and 3 bases from J; bases unmatched to any gene: 11. Germline loops: CDR1 DFQATT, CDR2 SNEGSKA (reference sequence). The CDR3 DNA is TGCAGTGCTGGCCTACCGGGACAGGGCCTCTACGAGCAGTACTTC. Its translation: CSAGLPGQGLYEQYF.

This clonotype was seen at least ten times. V gene TRBV30 combines with J gene TRBJ2-7, with D perhaps given as TRBD1 or TRBD2 (5 bases each). The V end lost 0 bases, the J end lost 2 bases, and 11 bases lay between the germline ends. The CDR3 runs to 14 residues. Germline values: CDR1 GTSNPN, CDR2 SVGIG (reference sequence). CDR3 DNA sequence: TGTGCCTGGAGTGTCTCGGGGCCAACCTACGAGCAGTACTTC. It encodes CAWSVSGPTYEQYF.

The gene calls are TRBV14 and TRBJ2-2; 10 bases align to TRBD1. Germline values: CDR1 SGHDN, CDR2 FVKESK. CDR3 length: 18 residues. The V and J ends lost 2 bases and 5 bases, in that order; junction bases with no gene match: 11. The DNA of the CDR3 is TGTGCCAGCAGCCAAAGAACTTTGGGACAGGGGAAGACCGGGGAGCTGTTTTTT. The encoded protein is CASSQRTLGQGKTGELFF.